The present T cell receptor (beta chain) was sequenced within a study of memory CD4+ T cells and cytomegalovirus serostatus. At the level of the study: This sample comes from healthy Belgian adults, under 10 CMV seropositive, approximately 25 seronegative. Study outcomes and limitations: A US-trained random forest predicted CMV serostatus with median AUC 0.91.

The sort gate was single viable CD3+CD4+CD8-CD45RO+ cells for memory CD4+ T cells. After thawing, CD4+ T cells were positively selected. Method: immunoSEQ multiplex PCR; TCRdb's copy keeps in-frame clones and lacks some. Counted here are under 50,000 clones, roughly 78% occurring once; the ten biggest clones make up 0.9% to 0.95%. The germline CDR1 and CDR2 sequences are WSHSY and SAAADI. This CDR3 region has 14 residues. Trimming cost V 6 bases and J 1 base, with 10 bases left between them. As to this clone: Antigen unknown.

The rearrangement uses TRBV10-2 and TRBJ2-4; D assignment may be TRBD1 or TRBD2 (5 bases each). The sample comprised memory CD4+ T cells from blood. The TCR originated in an adult in good health and CMV-seronegative. The CDR3 loop is CASSGTGAKNIQYF. The DNA of the CDR3 is TGCGCCAGCAGCGGGACGGGCGCCAAAAACATTCAGTACTTC.